Below are 22 T cell receptor beta chains sequenced from a single sample in a study of cytomegalovirus exposure and HLA in healthy donors. PCR used 60 Vbeta primers and 13 Jbeta primers. Sequencing used immunoSEQ multiplex PCR; TCRdb keeps in-frame clones, though not all of them. This sample has about 55,000 clones, with roughly 77% found just once. The sample taken for sequencing was PBMCs. Every receptor here comes from a female donor in good health and CMV-seronegative.

V and J are TRBV11-2 and TRBJ2-7; TRBD2 agrees at 15 bases. This CDR3 spans 17 amino acids. Germline V gene data show CDR1 as SGHAT and CDR2 as FQNNGV. V lost 1 base and J lost 6; bases outside the gene matches: 7. The CDR3 bases are TGTGCCAGCAGCTTAGGGGGACTAGCGGGAGGCGTCTCCGAGCAGTACTTC. This gives the protein CASSLGGLAGGVSEQYF.

The J gene is TRBJ1-3, the V gene TRBV7-9, with a weak D call TRBD1 (5 bases). The CDR3 has 17 residues. Trimming shortened V by 5 bases and J by 0 bases, and 17 bases separated the two germline ends. The germline V gene has CDR1 SEHNR and CDR2 FQNEAQ (reference sequence). CDR3 residues: CASSPKTGGNSGNTIYF. The CDR3 DNA follows: TGTGCCAGCAGCCCCAAAACCGGGGGGAACTCTGGAAACACCATATATTTT.

The CDR3 protein is CASSDQETQYF. CDR3 nucleotides: TGTGCCAGCAGTGATCAGGAGACCCAGTACTTC. J is TRBJ2-5 and V is TRBV2; D is unresolved. Germline V CDR1 and CDR2: SNHLY, FYNNEI. The CDR3 covers 11 residues. V lost 3 bases, J lost 5 bases, and 4 bases lay in between.

This sequence joins TRBV9 and TRBJ2-5; 7 nucleotides match TRBD1. Looked up from germline, CDR1 is SGDLS and CDR2 is YYNGEE. The J segment lost 5 bases and the V segment lost 3 bases, leaving 10 bases of the junction unmatched. The CDR3 is made up of 15 amino acids. This chain's CDR3 is CASSGGNRGAETQYF. The CDR3 DNA reads as TGTGCCAGCAGCGGGGGCAACAGGGGAGCTGAGACCCAGTACTTC.

This clone is deemed medium-sized. The genes are TRBV4-3 and TRBJ2-6; D gene ambiguous. Germline CDR1 and CDR2: LGHNA and YSLEER. CDR3 length: 16 amino acids. Trimming shortened V by 0 bases and J by 4 bases, and 10 bases separated the two germline ends. CDR3 DNA sequence: TGCGCCAGCAGCCAAGATGCCATAACAGGGGCCAACGTCCTGACTTTC. It specifies CASSQDAITGANVLTF.

The chain has TRBV2 and TRBJ2-3; D possibly corresponds to TRBD2 (5 bases). The CDR3 loop spans 18 amino acids. Germline assignment: CDR1 SNHLY and CDR2 FYNNEI. Trimming removed 1 base at V and 3 bases at J, with 20 bases between. The CDR3 bases are TGTGCCAGCAGTGAAGTCGTCTGGACTCGGCCCCAGACAGATACGCAGTATTTT. It translates to CASSEVVWTRPQTDTQYF.

This clone was seen a few times. The chain is built from TRBV7-8 and TRBJ1-1, with D possibly being TRBD1 (5 bases). Trimming took 1 base from V and 1 from J, leaving 13 bases between them. Germline CDR1 and CDR2: SGHVS and FQNEAQ. This CDR3 contains 16 residues. DNA for the CDR3: TGTGCCAGCAGCTTAGGACCCGGACACTCGAACACTGAAGCTTTCTTT. Amino acid sequence: CASSLGPGHSNTEAFF.

The chain is built from TRBV6-1 and TRBJ1-3, with TRBD1 matching 9 bases. The CDR3 is made up of 15 amino acids. Germline CDR1 and CDR2: MNHNS and SASEGT. Trimming removed 2 bases from V and 4 bases from J; junction bases left unmatched: 3. In nucleotides, the CDR3 is TGTGCCAGCAGTGAACACGGGACAGGGGGAAACACCATATATTTT. This gives the protein CASSEHGTGGNTIYF.

The chain is built from TRBV6-1 and TRBJ1-1; D is possibly TRBD1 (6 bases). Looked up from germline, CDR1 is MNHNS and CDR2 is SASEGT. With 6 bases removed from V and 3 bases from J, the gap between germline ends came to 8 bases. The CDR3 contains 12 residues. CDR3 nucleotides: TGTGCCAGCAGGGCAGGGGACACTGAAGCTTTCTTT. This translates into CASRAGDTEAFF.

V gene TRBV4-2 combines with J gene TRBJ2-5; weak D call: TRBD2 (7 bases). V shed 4 bases and J shed 3 bases, with 15 bases lying between them. The CDR3 is made up of 15 amino acids. Per the germline V gene, CDR1 is LGHNA and CDR2 is YNFKEQ. As DNA, the CDR3 is TGTGCCAGCAGCCGAGGAGGGGGGGACGAAGAGACCCAGTACTTC. Translated, it gives CASSRGGGDEETQYF.

This clone has a handful of counts. The chain uses TRBV6-4 and TRBJ2-3; a weak D match, TRBD1 (5 bases). Germline V gives CDR1 MRHNA, CDR2 SNTAGT. The CDR3 has 15 amino acids. Trimming removed 0 bases at V and 3 bases at J, with 10 bases between. In nucleotides, the CDR3 is TGTGCCAGCAGTGACTCACCAGGGAATACAGATACGCAGTATTTT. Protein product: CASSDSPGNTDTQYF.

The J gene is TRBJ2-5, the V gene TRBV7-2, with D perhaps matching TRBD1 (5 bases). The CDR3 sequence is 13 residues long. Trimming shortened V by 1 base and J by 3 bases, and 6 bases separated the two germline ends. CDR1 is SGHTA, CDR2 FQGNSA, per germline. The CDR3 is CASSLGGEETQYF. The CDR3, as DNA: TGTGCCAGCAGCTTAGGGGGCGAAGAGACCCAGTACTTC.

This clone was observed a handful of times. V is TRBV7-2 and J is TRBJ2-3; D remains unclear. The CDR3 consists of 13 residues. The ends were cut back, 4 bases at V and 4 bases at J, with 9 bases in the middle. Germline assignment: CDR1 SGHTA and CDR2 FQGNSA. The CDR3 DNA reads as TGTGCCAGCAGCTCTTTAGTGGCAGATACGCAGTATTTT. This sequence encodes CASSSLVADTQYF.

Only one count was recorded for this clone. The genes are TRBV9 and TRBJ2-2; no clear D. Trimming stripped 3 bases from V and 3 bases from J, with 6 bases between. The germline CDR1 and CDR2 sequences are SGDLS and YYNGEE. This CDR3 is built from 13 residues. The CDR3 region has the DNA TGTGCCAGCAGCGCCCCATACACCGGGGAGCTGTTTTTT. Its translation: CASSAPYTGELFF.

V gene TRBV5-1 combines with J gene TRBJ2-3; TRBD2 matches at 9 bases. The V gene end was trimmed by 1 base and the J gene end by 2 bases; junction bases not matched to a gene: 5. Looked up from germline, CDR1 is SGHRS and CDR2 is YFSETQ. The CDR3 extends over 16 amino acids. CDR3 coding DNA: TGCGCCAGCAGCTTGTTTGGCGGGAGGGACACAGATACGCAGTATTTT. Translated: CASSLFGGRDTDTQYF.

V is TRBV19 and J is TRBJ2-1; tentatively, D is TRBD2 (6 bases). The germline V and J ends were trimmed by 11 bases and 6 bases, with 20 bases remaining between them. Per germline, CDR1 LNHDA and CDR2 SQIVND (reference sequence). The CDR3 length is 14 residues. The CDR3 is CASESGSRRNEQFF. The CDR3 DNA sequence: TGTGCCTCAGAAAGCGGGTCCCGACGCAATGAGCAGTTCTTC.

The chain uses TRBV5-8 and TRBJ1-4; possibly TRBD1 for D (5 bases). Germline lookup yields CDR1 SGHTS and CDR2 YDEGEE. CDR3 length equals 15 residues. Trimming removed 4 bases from V and 5 bases from J, with 15 bases in between. CDR3 bases: TGTGCCAGCAGCCGCCGTTCGGGACTGAATGAAAAACTGTTTTTT. This gives the protein CASSRRSGLNEKLFF.

The rearrangement joins TRBV29-1 to TRBJ2-5; 7 nucleotides align to TRBD2. The J call is in doubt because the DNA end fits TRBJ2-7 better. Germline-derived CDR1 and CDR2 are SQVTM and ANQGSEA. This CDR3 region has 12 residues. This chain's CDR3 is CSVGGAGVEQYF. The CDR3 nucleotides are TGCAGCGTTGGGGGTGCGGGGGTCGAGCAGTACTTC.

V and J are TRBV6-1 and TRBJ2-5, with 7 nucleotides matching TRBD1. Unmatched junction bases numbered 5, after V lost 2 bases and J lost 2 bases. The CDR3 is made up of 15 amino acids. The germline CDR1 and CDR2 sequences are MNHNS and SASEGT. In DNA form, the CDR3 reads TGTGCCAGCAGTGAAAACAGGGGCCTTCAAGAGACCCAGTACTTC. Its translation: CASSENRGLQETQYF.

This chain uses TRBV27 with TRBJ2-4; D may be TRBD2 (6 bases). The germline V and J ends were trimmed by 6 bases and 5 bases, with 11 bases remaining between them. The CDR3 length is 13 residues. The germline CDR1 and CDR2 sequences are MNHEY and SMNVEV (reference sequence). CDR3 amino acids: CASRGSGQNIQYF. The CDR3 bases are TGTGCCAGCAGGGGTAGCGGACAAAACATTCAGTACTTC.

V gene TRBV6-5 combines with J gene TRBJ2-5; D might be TRBD2 (6 bases). Trimming removed 0 bases from V and 5 bases from J, with 16 bases in between. This CDR3 contains 16 residues. Germline values: CDR1 MNHEY, CDR2 SVGAGI. In nucleotides, the CDR3 is TGTGCCAGCAGTTACTCAGGCGTGGGGGGAGGCGAGACCCAGTACTTC. Its translation: CASSYSGVGGGETQYF.

This chain links TRBV12-5 with TRBJ1-4; 12 nucleotides match TRBD1. Trimming took 1 base from V and 7 from J; bases not matched to a gene: 4. CDR3 size: 16 residues. Per the germline V gene, CDR1 is LGHNT and CDR2 is FRNRAP. In DNA, the CDR3 is TGTGCTAGTGGTTTGGGGGACAGGGGGCTTCTTGAAAAACTGTTTTTT. Protein product: CASGLGDRGLLEKLFF.